A selection of T cell receptor beta chains follows, all from one sample in a study of shared clonotypes between healthy human individuals. The protocol was immunoSEQ multiplex PCR, while the TCRdb copy is restricted to in-frame clones and leaves out a portion. The sample carries some 1.5 million clones, 98% recorded once. The sequenced sample consisted of naive CD4+ T cells sorted from blood. The receptors originated from a man aged 30-40 years in good health. Both conserved end residues are part of each CDR3. The D gene is left open where the match is weak. Size is stated for part of the rows, as once, few or many counts, or as a class when the clone is expanded.

>TRBV10-1|TRBD2|TRBJ2-7|-
TGCGCCAGCAGTGAAGCGGGGTTTCGGCCCTTCGAGCAGTACTTC
CASSEAGFRPFEQYF
>TRBV15|-|TRBJ1-2|-
TGTGCCACCAGCAGAGAAGTGGCCGGTCCCCCCGGCTATGGCTACACCTTC
CATSREVAGPPGYGYTF
>TRBV21-1|-|TRBJ2-7|-
TGTGCCAGCAGCAACGGGACAGACTACTCCTACGAGCAGTACTTC
CASSNGTDYSYEQYF
>TRBV4-1|-|TRBJ2-5|-
TGCGCCAGCAGCCAGGCCATACAAGAGACCCAGTACTTC
CASSQAIQETQYF
>TRBV9|TRBD2|TRBJ2-1|-
TGTGCCAGCAGCGTAGCCCTGACTAGCGGGTACAATGAGCAGTTCTTC
CASSVALTSGYNEQFF
>TRBV30|TRBD2|TRBJ2-5|-
TGTGCCTGGAGTGTAACACTAGCGGGAGAGGTACAAGAGACCCAGTACTTC
CAWSVTLAGEVQETQYF
>TRBV6-6|TRBD2|TRBJ2-3|-
TGTGCCAGCGGCAAAACAGCGGGGCACACAGATACGCAGTATTTT
CASGKTAGHTDTQYF
>TRBV15|-|TRBJ1-1|-
TGTGCCACCAGCAGAGATAACACTGAAGCTTTCTTT
CATSRDNTEAFF
>TRBV5-1|-|TRBJ2-2|-
TGCGCCAGCAGCTTTTGGGGGCCTGTTACCGGGGAGCTGTTTTTT
CASSFWGPVTGELFF
>TRBV5-8|TRBD1|TRBJ2-1|-
TGTGCCAGCAGCTTGGGGACAGGGCGGAATGAGCAGTTCTTC
CASSLGTGRNEQFF
>TRBV10-3|-|TRBJ2-7|-
TGTGCCATCAGTGAGTCGACAAGGGGTCGCGACAGCTCCTACGAGCAGTACTTC
CAISESTRGRDSSYEQYF
>TRBV5-1|-|TRBJ2-3|-
TGCGCCAGCAGCCTGCTCTCTAGCACAGATACGCAGTATTTT
CASSLLSSTDTQYF
>TRBV29-1|-|TRBJ2-7|-
TGCAGCGTTGAAGAGGTCAGGGAGAGCGAGCAGTACTTC
CSVEEVRESEQYF
>TRBV4-1|TRBD1|TRBJ1-5|-
TGCGCCAGCGGAGGGGGCGGTCGCGATCAGCCCCAGCATTTT
CASGGGGRDQPQHF
>TRBV19|TRBD2|TRBJ2-1|once
TGTGCCAGTAGTGCACTCAGCGGGAGGGGTTACAATGAGCAGTTCTTC
CASSALSGRGYNEQFF
>TRBV18|TRBD1|TRBJ2-7|-
TGTGCCAGCTCACAAGGACAGGGGGCCTACGAGCAGTACTTC
CASSQGQGAYEQYF
>TRBV5-1|-|TRBJ2-3|-
TGCGCCAGCAGCTTAGGGGTCTTTTCTAGCACAGATACGCAGTATTTT
CASSLGVFSSTDTQYF
>TRBV4-3|-|TRBJ1-5|-
TGCGCCAGCAGCCAAGATGGGGGGTATCCCGCGCCCCAGCATTTT
CASSQDGGYPAPQHF
>TRBV2|-|TRBJ1-2|-
TGTGCCAGCATAAGGGAGTATGGCTACACCTTC
CASIREYGYTF
>TRBV27|TRBD2|TRBJ2-7|-
TGTGCCAGCAGTCCGACCCAACTAGCGGGAGAAACCTACGAGCAGTACTTC
CASSPTQLAGETYEQYF
>TRBV21-1|-|TRBJ2-1|-
TGTGCCAGCATCCGGGCCTCTACCAGCTCCTACAATGAGCAGTTCTTC
CASIRASTSSYNEQFF
>TRBV18|-|TRBJ2-4|once
TGTGCCAGCTCACCACCCTCCGGGACCGGTTATTATTGGGCCAAAAACATTCAGTACTTC
CASSPPSGTGYYWAKNIQYF
>TRBV5-5|-|TRBJ1-3|-
TGTGCCAGCAGCAGGGGTGCTGGAAACACCATATATTTT
CASSRGAGNTIYF
>TRBV2|-|TRBJ1-1|once
TGTGCCAGCCAAGCGAAGGTCGGGGGCGCGTCCTCTCCGGACACTGAAGCTTTCTTT
CASQAKVGGASSPDTEAFF
>TRBV2|TRBD2|TRBJ2-7|-
TGTGCCAGCAGCGGGAGGTTCTACGAGCAGTACTTC
CASSGRFYEQYF
>TRBV18|-|TRBJ2-3|-
TGTGCCAGCTCAGGAGGACAGGGAGGGGATACGCAGTATTTT
CASSGGQGGDTQYF
>TRBV7-3|TRBD1|TRBJ2-1|-
TGTGCCAGCAGCTTAGTCGGGACAGGCCAATACAATGAGCAGTTCTTC
CASSLVGTGQYNEQFF
>TRBV19|TRBD2|TRBJ2-3|-
TGTGCCAGTAGTGTCCTAGCGGCTAGCACAGATACGCAGTATTTT
CASSVLAASTDTQYF
>TRBV20-1|-|TRBJ2-5|-
TGCAGTGCTAGGATGGTGGAGACCCAGTACTTC
CSARMVETQYF
>TRBV5-1|-|TRBJ2-5|-
TGCGCCAGCAGCCACCCAGAGACCCAGTACTTC
CASSHPETQYF
>TRBV11-1|-|TRBJ2-7|-
TGTGCCAGCAGCTTAGGGGCAGCATCGACCTACGAGCAGTACTTC
CASSLGAASTYEQYF
>TRBV28|TRBD1|TRBJ2-7|-
TGTGCCAGCAGTCTAGACAGGGGGCGCACGGACGAGCAGTACTTC
CASSLDRGRTDEQYF
>TRBV6-6|-|TRBJ2-1|-
TGTGCCAGCAGTAAACATGGCTCCTACAATGAGCAGTTCTTC
CASSKHGSYNEQFF
>TRBV6-1|-|TRBJ2-3|-
TGTGCCAGCAAGCCTGGGGTGGGCACAGATACGCAGTATTTT
CASKPGVGTDTQYF
>TRBV18|TRBD2|TRBJ2-3|-
TGTGCCAGCTCCCCGACTAGCGGGTCCACAGATACGCAGTATTTT
CASSPTSGSTDTQYF
>TRBV2|-|TRBJ2-2|-
TGTGCCAGCGATCAGCTCAGGGCCGGGGAGCTGTTTTTT
CASDQLRAGELFF
>TRBV2|TRBD1|TRBJ2-7|-
TGTGCCAGCAGTCCCGACAGGGGACCCTACGAGCAGTACTTC
CASSPDRGPYEQYF
>TRBV20-1|TRBD1|TRBJ2-1|-
TGCAGTGCGGAAGGACAGGCCGAGCAGTTCTTC
CSAEGQAEQFF
>TRBV18|TRBD1|TRBJ2-6|once
TGTGCCAGCTCACCGAGGACAGGGGCCTACTCTGGGGCCAACGTCCTGACTTTC
CASSPRTGAYSGANVLTF
>TRBV9|TRBD1|TRBJ2-7|-
TGTGCCAGCAGCACAGGGGGGACTTTTCCCTACGAGCAGTACTTC
CASSTGGTFPYEQYF
>TRBV30|TRBD1|TRBJ2-2|-
TGTGCCTGGAGTGGGGGGACAGTGGAGGCCGGGGAGCTGTTTTTT
CAWSGGTVEAGELFF
>TRBV5-1|-|TRBJ1-4|-
TGCGCCAGCAGCAGAGGGACTCCTAATGAAAAACTGTTTTTT
CASSRGTPNEKLFF
>TRBV2|-|TRBJ2-2|-
TGTGCCAGCAGGGCCACCGGGGAGCTGTTTTTT
CASRATGELFF
>TRBV5-1|TRBD2|TRBJ2-1|-
TGCGCCAGCAGCTTTACTAGCGGGCTTAACAATGAGCAGTTCTTC
CASSFTSGLNNEQFF
>TRBV29-1|-|TRBJ1-2|-
TGCAGCGCCTTCGACTATGGCTACACCTTC
CSAFDYGYTF
>TRBV19|-|TRBJ1-5|-
TGTGCCAGTAGTATAGTGTTAGGGGATAGCAATCAGCCCCAGCATTTT
CASSIVLGDSNQPQHF
>TRBV5-4|-|TRBJ2-1|-
TGTGCCAGCAGCTTGGGGGACCGCATTAATGAGCAGTTCTTC
CASSLGDRINEQFF
>TRBV19|TRBD2|TRBJ2-7|-
TGTGCCAGCGGGACTAGCGGGAGGAGCTCCTACGAGCAGTACTTC
CASGTSGRSSYEQYF
>TRBV7-9|-|TRBJ1-1|-
TGTGCCAGCAGCCGCACAGGGAGCACTGAAGCTTTCTTT
CASSRTGSTEAFF
>TRBV13|-|TRBJ1-3|-
TGTGCCAGCAGTGTTGGACGCTCTGGAAACACCATATATTTT
CASSVGRSGNTIYF
>TRBV18|-|TRBJ1-3|-
TGTGCCAGCTCACCCGTACAGGCGTCTGGAAACACCATATATTTT
CASSPVQASGNTIYF
>TRBV7-9|TRBD2|TRBJ2-7|-
TGTGCCAGCAGCTTTCCTCGACTAGCGAACGAGCAGTACTTC
CASSFPRLANEQYF
>TRBV9|-|TRBJ2-2|-
TGTGCCAGCAGCGGACGACAGTTGCGGAACACCGGGGAGCTGTTTTTT
CASSGRQLRNTGELFF
>TRBV2|TRBD1|TRBJ1-5|-
TGTGCCAGCAGCCCTCAGGGGACAGGGACGGCTCAGCCCCAGCATTTT
CASSPQGTGTAQPQHF
>TRBV5-1|-|TRBJ2-2|-
TGCGCCAGCAGCTTGAAGGGAAGCGGGACCGGGGAGCTGTTTTTT
CASSLKGSGTGELFF
>TRBV5-6|-|TRBJ1-1|-
TGTGCCAGCAGCTTGGAAACGGTACCTTTCTTT
CASSLETVPFF
>TRBV9|-|TRBJ2-3|-
TGTGCCAGCAGCGTGGGCGGGATGGGTGCAGATACGCAGTATTTT
CASSVGGMGADTQYF